These 8 T cell receptor beta chains share one sample of origin, sequenced in a study of shared clonotypes between healthy human individuals. The protocol was immunoSEQ multiplex PCR, while the TCRdb copy is restricted to in-frame clones and leaves out a portion. This table holds just over 2,000,000 clones, over 85% found once. Terminally differentiated effector memory CD45RA+ cells were excluded from the naive CD8 cells, which were CD45RO-negative and positively selected for CCR7. Input material: naive CD8+ T cells sorted from blood. These receptors all stem from a man younger than 35 in good health.

This chain links TRBV4-3 with TRBJ2-1; TRBD2 agrees at 8 bases. The germline gives CDR1 LGHNA, CDR2 YSLEER. The CDR3 has 15 residues. The junction had 8 bases not matched to a gene; V was cut back by 2 bases and J by 8 bases. The CDR3 spells CASSQRTSFIDEQFF. CDR3 nucleotide sequence: TGCGCCAGCAGCCAAAGGACTAGCTTTATCGATGAGCAGTTCTTC.

The gene calls are TRBV7-9 and TRBJ2-5; D not certain. Germline loops: CDR1 SEHNR, CDR2 FQNEAQ (reference sequence). The V end was cut by 5 bases, the J end by 4 bases, with 14 bases between. The CDR3 loop spans 14 amino acids. CDR3: CASSGRVPTETQYF. In DNA form, the CDR3 reads TGTGCCAGCAGCGGCCGGGTCCCCACAGAGACCCAGTACTTC.

The chain employs TRBV6-1 and TRBJ1-5; 9 bases are a match to TRBD1. Looked up from germline, CDR1 is MNHNS and CDR2 is SASEGT. This CDR3 region has 15 residues. With V trimmed by 7 bases and J by 2 bases, 6 bases remained unmatched. Here the CDR3 DNA reads TGTGCCAGCACCTGGGACAGGGTTGGCAATCAGCCCCAGCATTTT. Translation gives CASTWDRVGNQPQHF.

For this clone: Other DNA sequences in this sample translate to the same CDR3. The rearrangement uses TRBV2 and TRBJ1-5; no firm D call. The CDR3 contains 12 residues. Trimming removed 3 bases from V and 4 bases from J, with 4 bases in between. CDR1 is SNHLY and CDR2 is FYNNEI in the germline V gene. Here the CDR3 reads CASSDPNQPQHF. In DNA, the CDR3 is TGTGCCAGCAGTGACCCGAATCAGCCCCAGCATTTT.

The V gene is TRBV5-5, the J gene TRBJ1-2, with 8 bases aligning to TRBD1. The germline gives CDR1 SGHKS, CDR2 YYEKEE (reference sequence). V gave up 6 bases and J gave up 7 bases; unmatched junction bases: 8. The CDR3 contains 13 residues. The CDR3 DNA sequence: TGTGCCAGCACCGGACAGGGAGGAGGTGGCTACACCTTC. This translates into CASTGQGGGGYTF.

This sequence joins TRBV2 and TRBJ2-5; TRBD2 is a possible D gene (6 bases). Per the germline V gene, CDR1 is SNHLY and CDR2 is FYNNEI. The CDR3 is made up of 14 amino acids. V dropped 4 bases and J dropped 5 bases, with 14 bases sitting between them. This chain's CDR3 is CASSGRGAGETQYF. CDR3 sequence (DNA): TGTGCCAGCAGTGGTCGGGGAGCGGGCGAGACCCAGTACTTC.

The chain links TRBV13 to TRBJ2-3, with D tentatively TRBD2 (5 bases). The CDR3 length is 15 residues. Trimming shortened V by 5 bases and J by 3 bases, and 15 bases separated the two germline ends. Germline CDR1 PRHDT, CDR2 FYEKMQ (reference sequence). In DNA, the CDR3 is TGTGCCAGCAGCCCCCCCAGGAGCGGAACAGATACGCAGTATTTT. Translating it yields CASSPPRSGTDTQYF. Full variable domain (rest looked up from reference TRBV13 and TRBJ2-3): AAGVIQSPRHLIKEKRETATLKCYPIPRHDTVYWYQQGPGQDPQFLISFYEKMQSDKGSIPDRFSAQQFSDYHSELNMSSLELGDSALYFCASSPPRSGTDTQYFGPGTRLTVL.

This rearrangement joins TRBV10-1 to TRBJ1-1; D is undetermined. Germline-derived CDR1 and CDR2 are WNHNN and SYGVQD (reference sequence). The CDR3 contains 12 residues. V was cut by 2 bases and J by 7 bases, with 8 bases left in between. CDR3: CASSEGVGEAFF. The CDR3 nucleotides read TGCGCCAGCAGTGAGGGAGTCGGTGAAGCTTTCTTT.